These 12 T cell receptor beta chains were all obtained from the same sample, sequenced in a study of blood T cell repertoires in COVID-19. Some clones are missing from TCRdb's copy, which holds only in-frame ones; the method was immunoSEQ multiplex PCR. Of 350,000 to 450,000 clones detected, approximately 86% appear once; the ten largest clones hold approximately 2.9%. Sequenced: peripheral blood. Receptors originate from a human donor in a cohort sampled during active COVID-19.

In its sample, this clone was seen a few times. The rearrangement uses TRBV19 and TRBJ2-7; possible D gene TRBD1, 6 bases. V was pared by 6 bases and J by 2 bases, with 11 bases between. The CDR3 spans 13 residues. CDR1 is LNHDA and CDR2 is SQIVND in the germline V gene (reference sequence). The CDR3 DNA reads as TGTGCCAGTAGAGACAGGTCGACCTACGAGCAGTACTTC. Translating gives CASRDRSTYEQYF.

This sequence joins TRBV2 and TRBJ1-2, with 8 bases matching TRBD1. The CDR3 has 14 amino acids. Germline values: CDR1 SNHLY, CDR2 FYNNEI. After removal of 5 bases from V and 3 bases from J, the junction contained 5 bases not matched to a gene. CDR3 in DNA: TGTGCCAGCAGTTACTTACAGGGGGACTATGGCTACACCTTC. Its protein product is CASSYLQGDYGYTF.

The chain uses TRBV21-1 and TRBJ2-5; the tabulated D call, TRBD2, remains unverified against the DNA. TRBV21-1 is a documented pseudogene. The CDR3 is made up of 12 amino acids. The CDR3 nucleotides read TGTGCCAGCAGCAAAAAGAGAGAGACCCAGTACTTC. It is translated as CASSKKRETQYF.

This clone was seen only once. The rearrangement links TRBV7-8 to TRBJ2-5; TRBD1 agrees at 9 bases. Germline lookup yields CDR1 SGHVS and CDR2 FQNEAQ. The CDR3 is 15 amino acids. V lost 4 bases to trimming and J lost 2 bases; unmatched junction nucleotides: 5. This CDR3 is CASSSGQGLQETQYF. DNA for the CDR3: TGTGCCAGCAGCTCGGGACAGGGCCTACAAGAGACCCAGTACTTC.

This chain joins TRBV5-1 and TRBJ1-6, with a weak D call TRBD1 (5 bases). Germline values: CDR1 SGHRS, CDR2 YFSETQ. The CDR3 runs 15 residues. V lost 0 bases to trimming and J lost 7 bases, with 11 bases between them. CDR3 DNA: TGCGCCAGCAGCTTGGTAGGGGCGCGGAATTCACCCCTCCACTTT. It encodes CASSLVGARNSPLHF.

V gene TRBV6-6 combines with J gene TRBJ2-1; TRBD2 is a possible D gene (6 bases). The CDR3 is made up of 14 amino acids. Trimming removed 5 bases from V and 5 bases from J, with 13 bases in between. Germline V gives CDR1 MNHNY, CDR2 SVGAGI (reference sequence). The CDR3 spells CASSQGAGNNEQFF. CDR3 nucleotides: TGTGCCAGCAGTCAGGGCGCGGGAAACAATGAGCAGTTCTTC.

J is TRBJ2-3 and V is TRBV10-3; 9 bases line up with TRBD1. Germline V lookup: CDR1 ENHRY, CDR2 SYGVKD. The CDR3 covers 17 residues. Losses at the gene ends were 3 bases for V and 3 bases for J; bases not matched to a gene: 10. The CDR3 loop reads CAISDIQGAKVTDTQYF. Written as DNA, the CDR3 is TGTGCCATCAGTGATATACAGGGGGCGAAAGTTACAGATACGCAGTATTTT.

CDR3: CASSYTGDQETQYF. The CDR3 coding sequence is TGTGCCAGCAGTTACACAGGGGACCAAGAGACCCAGTACTTC. V is TRBV6-5 and J is TRBJ2-5; 7 nucleotides match TRBD1. The junction had 0 bases not matched to a gene; V was cut back by 2 bases and J by 0 bases. This CDR3 comprises 14 residues. The V gene's germline CDR1 is MNHEY and CDR2 SVGAGI.

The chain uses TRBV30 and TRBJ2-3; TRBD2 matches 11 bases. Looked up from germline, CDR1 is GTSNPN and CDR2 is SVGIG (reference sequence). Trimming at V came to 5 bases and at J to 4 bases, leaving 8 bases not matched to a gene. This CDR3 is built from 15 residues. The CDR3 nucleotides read TGTGCCTGGGGTAGCGGGAGGGGATTCTCAGATACGCAGTATTTT. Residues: CAWGSGRGFSDTQYF. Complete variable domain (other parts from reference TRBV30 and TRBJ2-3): SQTIHQWPATLVQPVGSPLSLECTVEGTSNPNLYWYRQAAGRGLQLLFYSVGIGQISSEVPQNLSASRPQDRQFILSSKKLLLSDSGFYLCAWGSGRGFSDTQYFGPGTRLTVL.

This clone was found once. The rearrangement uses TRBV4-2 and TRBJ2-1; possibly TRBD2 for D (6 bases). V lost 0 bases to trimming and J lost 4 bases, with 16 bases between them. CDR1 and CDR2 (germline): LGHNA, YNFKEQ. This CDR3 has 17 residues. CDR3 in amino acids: CASSQDPIGGTYNEQFF. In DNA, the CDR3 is TGTGCCAGCAGCCAAGATCCCATTGGCGGGACTTACAATGAGCAGTTCTTC.

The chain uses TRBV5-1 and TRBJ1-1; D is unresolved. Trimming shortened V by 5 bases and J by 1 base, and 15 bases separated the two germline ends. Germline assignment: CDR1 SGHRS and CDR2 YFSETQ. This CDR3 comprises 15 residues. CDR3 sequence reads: CASSSARSSNTEAFF. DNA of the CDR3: TGCGCCAGCAGTTCAGCCAGGTCATCGAACACTGAAGCTTTCTTT.

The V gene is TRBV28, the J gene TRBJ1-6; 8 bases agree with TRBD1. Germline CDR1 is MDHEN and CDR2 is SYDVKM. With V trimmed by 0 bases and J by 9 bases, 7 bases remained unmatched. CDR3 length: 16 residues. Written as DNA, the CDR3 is TGTGCCAGCAGTTTATGGGGAACAGGGGGTGTTTCACCCCTCCACTTT. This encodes CASSLWGTGGVSPLHF.